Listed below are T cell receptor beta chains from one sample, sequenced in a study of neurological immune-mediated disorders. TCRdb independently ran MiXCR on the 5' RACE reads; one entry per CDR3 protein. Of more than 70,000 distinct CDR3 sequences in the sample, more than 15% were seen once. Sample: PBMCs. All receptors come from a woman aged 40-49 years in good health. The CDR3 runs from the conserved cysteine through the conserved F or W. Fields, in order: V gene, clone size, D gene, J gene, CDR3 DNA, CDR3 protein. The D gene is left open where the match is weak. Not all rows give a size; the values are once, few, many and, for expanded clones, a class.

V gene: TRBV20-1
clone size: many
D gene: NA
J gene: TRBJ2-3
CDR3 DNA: TGCAGTGCTAGAGCCTCGACGGAGCGGGGCACAGATACGCAGTATTTT
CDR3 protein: CSARASTERGTDTQYF

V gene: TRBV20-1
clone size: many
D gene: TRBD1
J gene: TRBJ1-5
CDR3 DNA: TGCAGTGCGACCCCGAGGGGACAGGGGAATCAGCCCCAGCATTTT
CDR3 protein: CSATPRGQGNQPQHF

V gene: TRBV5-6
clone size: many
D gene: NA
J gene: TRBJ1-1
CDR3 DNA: TGTGCCAGCAGCTTGAGGGATGGTACTGAAGCTTTCTTT
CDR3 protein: CASSLRDGTEAFF

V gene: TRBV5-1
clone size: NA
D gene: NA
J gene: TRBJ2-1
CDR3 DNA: TGCGCCAACACCCCCTCCGGAATCTCCTACAATGAGCAGTTCTTC
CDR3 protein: CANTPSGISYNEQFF

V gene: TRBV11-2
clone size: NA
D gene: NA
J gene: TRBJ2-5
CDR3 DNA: TGTGCCAGCAGCTTAGGTATCAGGGGACAAGAGACCCAGTACTTC
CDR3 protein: CASSLGIRGQETQYF

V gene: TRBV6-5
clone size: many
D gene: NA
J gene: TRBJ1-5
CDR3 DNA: TGTGCCAGCAGGGTCGGGAAGCTTGGCAATCAGCCCCAGCATTTT
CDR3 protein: CASRVGKLGNQPQHF

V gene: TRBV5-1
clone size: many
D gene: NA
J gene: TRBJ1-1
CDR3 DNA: TGCGCCAGCAGCTCGACGGTGAACACTGAAGCTTTCTTT
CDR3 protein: CASSSTVNTEAFF

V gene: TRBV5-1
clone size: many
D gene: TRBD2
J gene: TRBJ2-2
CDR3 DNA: TGCGCCAGCACCCCACCCGGCGGGGGAGGGACCGGGGAGCTGTTTTTT
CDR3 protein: CASTPPGGGGTGELFF

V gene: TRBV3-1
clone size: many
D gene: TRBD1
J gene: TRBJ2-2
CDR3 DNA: TGTGCCAGCAGCCAATCAACAGGGGCCGGGGAGCTGTTTTTT
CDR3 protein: CASSQSTGAGELFF

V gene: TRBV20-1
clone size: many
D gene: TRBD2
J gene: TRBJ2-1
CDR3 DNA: TGCAGTGCTAGAAGGGCTGGGACTAGCGGGGGGGCCGATGAGCAGTTCTTC
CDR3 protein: CSARRAGTSGGADEQFF

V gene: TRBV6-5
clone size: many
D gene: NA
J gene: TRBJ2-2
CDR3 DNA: TGTGCCAGCAGTCGGGGACTGGGAACCGGGGAGCTGTTTTTT
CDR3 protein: CASSRGLGTGELFF

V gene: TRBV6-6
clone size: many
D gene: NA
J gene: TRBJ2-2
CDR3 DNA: TGTGCCAGCAGTTACCCCACCGGGGGTGAGTCCCCTAGCAAAAGATACACCGGGGAGCTGTTTTTT
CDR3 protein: CASSYPTGGESPSKRYTGELFF

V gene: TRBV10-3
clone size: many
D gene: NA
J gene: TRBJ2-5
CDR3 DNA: TGTGCCATCAGTGATTGGAGAAAAGAGACCCAGTACTTC
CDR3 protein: CAISDWRKETQYF

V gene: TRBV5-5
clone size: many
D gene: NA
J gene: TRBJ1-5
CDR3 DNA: TGTGCCAGCAGCCCGGACGATAGCAATCAGCCCCAGCATTTT
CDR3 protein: CASSPDDSNQPQHF

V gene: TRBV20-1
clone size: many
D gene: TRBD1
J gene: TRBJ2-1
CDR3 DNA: TGCAGTGCCCCGGGACAGGGGTACAATGAGCAGTTCTTC
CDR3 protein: CSAPGQGYNEQFF

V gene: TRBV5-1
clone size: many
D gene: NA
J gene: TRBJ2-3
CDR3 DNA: TGCGCCAGCAGCAAGGATACGGGCACAGATACGCAGTATTTT
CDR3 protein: CASSKDTGTDTQYF

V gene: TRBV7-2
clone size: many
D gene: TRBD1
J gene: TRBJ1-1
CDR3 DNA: TGTGCCAGCAGCTTAGGGGACAGCATGAACACTGAAGCTTTCTTT
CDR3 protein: CASSLGDSMNTEAFF

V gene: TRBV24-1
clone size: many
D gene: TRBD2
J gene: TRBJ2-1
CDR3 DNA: TGTGCCACCAGTGATGCCGGGACTAGCGGGGGAGGGAATGAGCAGTTCTTC
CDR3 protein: CATSDAGTSGGGNEQFF

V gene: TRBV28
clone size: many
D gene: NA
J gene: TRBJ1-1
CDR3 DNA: TGTGCCAGCAGTTTATTTCGAATCAGGCAAACTGAAGCTTTCTTT
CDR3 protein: CASSLFRIRQTEAFF

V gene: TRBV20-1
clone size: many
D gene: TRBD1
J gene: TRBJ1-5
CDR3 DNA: TGCAGTGCTGTGGACAGGATGGGTGGCGGCAATCAGCCCCAGCATTTT
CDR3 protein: CSAVDRMGGGNQPQHF

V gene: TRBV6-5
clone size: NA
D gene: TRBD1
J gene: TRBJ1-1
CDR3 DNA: TGTGCCAGCAGTCGCACAGGGGCGAACACTGAAGCTTTCTTT
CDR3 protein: CASSRTGANTEAFF

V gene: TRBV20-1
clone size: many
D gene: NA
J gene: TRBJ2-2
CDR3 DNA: TGCAGTGCAGGACAGGGAGGGGACACCGGGGAGCTGTTTTTT
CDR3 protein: CSAGQGGDTGELFF

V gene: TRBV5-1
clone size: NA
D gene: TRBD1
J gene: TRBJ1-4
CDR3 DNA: TGTGCCATCAGCTTGGTAGGACAGGGAATCTCGACTAATGAAAAACTGTTTTTT
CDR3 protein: CAISLVGQGISTNEKLFF

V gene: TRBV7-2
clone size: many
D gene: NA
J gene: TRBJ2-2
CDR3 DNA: TGTGCCAGCAGCTTCAGGGACACCGGGGAGCTGTTTTTT
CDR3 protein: CASSFRDTGELFF

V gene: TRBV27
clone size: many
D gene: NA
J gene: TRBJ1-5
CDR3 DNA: TGTGCCAGCAGTCCCTCCCGTGAGGAGCCGCCCCAGCATTTT
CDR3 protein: CASSPSREEPPQHF

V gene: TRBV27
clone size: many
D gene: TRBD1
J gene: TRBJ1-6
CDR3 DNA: TGTGCCAGCAGCGACCTGGGACAGCCTTATAATTCACCCCTCCACTTT
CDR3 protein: CASSDLGQPYNSPLHF

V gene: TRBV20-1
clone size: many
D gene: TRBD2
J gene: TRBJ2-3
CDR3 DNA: TGCAGTGCTAGAACCCCGACTAGCGCCACAGATACGCAGTATTTT
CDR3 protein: CSARTPTSATDTQYF

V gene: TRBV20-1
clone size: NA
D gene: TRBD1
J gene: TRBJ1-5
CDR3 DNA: TGCAGTGCTGCCTCGACAGGGGAGGGCAATCAGCCCCAGCATTTT
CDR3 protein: CSAASTGEGNQPQHF

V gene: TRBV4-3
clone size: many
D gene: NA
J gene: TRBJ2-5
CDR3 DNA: TGCGCCAGCAGCCAAGATCGGCGGGGAGAGACCCAGTACTTC
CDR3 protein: CASSQDRRGETQYF

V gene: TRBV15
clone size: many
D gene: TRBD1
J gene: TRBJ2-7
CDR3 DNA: TGTGCCACCAGCAGAGAGTCGACAGGGGGAAGGGTGCAGTACTTC
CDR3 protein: CATSRESTGGRVQYF

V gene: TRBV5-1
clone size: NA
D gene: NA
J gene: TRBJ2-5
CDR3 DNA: TGCGCCAGCAGGCCCAGACTATTTCAAGAGACCCAGTACTTC
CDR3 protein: CASRPRLFQETQYF

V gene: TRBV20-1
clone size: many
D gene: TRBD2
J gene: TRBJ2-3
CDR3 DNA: TGCAGTGCTCCCCAGACGAGCGGGGGGGCAGGAGATACGCAGTATTTT
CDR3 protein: CSAPQTSGGAGDTQYF

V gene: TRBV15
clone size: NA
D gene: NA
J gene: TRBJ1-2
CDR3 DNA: TGTGCCACCAGCAGGGGACCGGCAAGGGGCTATGGCTACACCTTC
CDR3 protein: CATSRGPARGYGYTF

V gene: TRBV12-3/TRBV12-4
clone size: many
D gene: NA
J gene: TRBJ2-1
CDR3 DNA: TGTGCCAGCACGGCCCAACTCGGAGGGCGGAATGAGCAGTTCTTC
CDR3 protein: CASTAQLGGRNEQFF

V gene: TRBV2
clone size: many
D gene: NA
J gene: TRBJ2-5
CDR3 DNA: TGTGCCAGCAGCTTCAGCGAACTCCAAGAGACCCAGTACTTC
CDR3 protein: CASSFSELQETQYF

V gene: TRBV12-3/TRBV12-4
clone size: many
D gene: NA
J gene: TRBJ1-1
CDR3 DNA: TGTGCCAGCAGTGTAGGGGGTAGGACTGAAGCTTTCTTT
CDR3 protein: CASSVGGRTEAFF

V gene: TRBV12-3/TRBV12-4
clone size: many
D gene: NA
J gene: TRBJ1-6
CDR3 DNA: TGTGCCAGCAGCCTAGACCGTCCACCCCTCCACTTT
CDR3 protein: CASSLDRPPLHF

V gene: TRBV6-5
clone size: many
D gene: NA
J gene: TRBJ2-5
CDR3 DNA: TGTGCCAGCAGTTACTCGGTCAGTGACGGGGAGACCCAGTACTTC
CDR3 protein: CASSYSVSDGETQYF

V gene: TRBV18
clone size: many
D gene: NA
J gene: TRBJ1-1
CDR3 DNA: TGTGCCAGCTCGCGGGGGACGGTCAACACTGAAGCTTTCTTT
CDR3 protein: CASSRGTVNTEAFF

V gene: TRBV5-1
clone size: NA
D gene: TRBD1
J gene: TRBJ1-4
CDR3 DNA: TGCGCCAGCAGCTTGGACGGACAGGGGGGCGAAAAACTGTTTTTT
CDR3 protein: CASSLDGQGGEKLFF

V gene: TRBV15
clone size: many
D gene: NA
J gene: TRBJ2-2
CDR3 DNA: TGTGCCACCAGCAGAGACCCCCCTCAGAGTAGGGCCGGGGAGCTGTTTTTT
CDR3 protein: CATSRDPPQSRAGELFF

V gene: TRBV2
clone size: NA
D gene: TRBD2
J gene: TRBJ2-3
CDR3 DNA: TGTGCCAGCAGTGCTCTAGCGGGGCGTAGCACAGATACGCAGTATTTT
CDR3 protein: CASSALAGRSTDTQYF

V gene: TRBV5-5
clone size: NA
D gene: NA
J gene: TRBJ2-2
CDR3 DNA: TGTGCCAGCAGCCGGACTCAGGGAGGGGAGCTGTTTTTT
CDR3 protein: CASSRTQGGELFF

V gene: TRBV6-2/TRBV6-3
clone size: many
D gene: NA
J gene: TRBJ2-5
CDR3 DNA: TGTGCCAGCAGTTTCGGGCAAGAGACCCAGTACTTC
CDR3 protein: CASSFGQETQYF

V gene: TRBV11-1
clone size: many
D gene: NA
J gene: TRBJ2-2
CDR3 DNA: TGTGCCAGCAGCCGGGACCGCTACACCGGGGAGCTGTTTTTT
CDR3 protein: CASSRDRYTGELFF

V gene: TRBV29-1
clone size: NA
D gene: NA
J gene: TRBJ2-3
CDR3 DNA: TGCAGCGTTGTGTCTTGGACCCAATTAAGCACAGATACGCAGTATTTT
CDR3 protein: CSVVSWTQLSTDTQYF

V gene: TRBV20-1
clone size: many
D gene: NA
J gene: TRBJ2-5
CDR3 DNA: TGCAGTGTTGGACGGGAGACCCAGTACTTC
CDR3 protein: CSVGRETQYF

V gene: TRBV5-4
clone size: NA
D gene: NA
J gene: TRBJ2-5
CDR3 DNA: TGTGCCAGCAGCTTGGCCCAGGGGTCCATGGAGACCCAGTACTTC
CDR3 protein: CASSLAQGSMETQYF

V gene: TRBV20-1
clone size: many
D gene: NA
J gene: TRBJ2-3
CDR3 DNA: TGCAGTGCCGCCCCTCATCTCACAGATACGCAGTATTTT
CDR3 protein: CSAAPHLTDTQYF

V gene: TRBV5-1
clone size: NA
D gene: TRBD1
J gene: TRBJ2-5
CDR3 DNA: TGCGCCAGCAGCTTTCCGACAGGGGGGAAAGAGACCCAGTACTTC
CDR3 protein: CASSFPTGGKETQYF

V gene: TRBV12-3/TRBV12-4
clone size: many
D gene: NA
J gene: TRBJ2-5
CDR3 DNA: TGTGCCAGCAGTTACCTATTCCAAGAGACCCAGTACTTC
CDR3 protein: CASSYLFQETQYF

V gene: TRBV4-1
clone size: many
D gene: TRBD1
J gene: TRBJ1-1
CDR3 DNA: TGCGCCAGCAGCCCCGGGGACAGCGCATACACTGAAGCTTTCTTT
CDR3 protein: CASSPGDSAYTEAFF

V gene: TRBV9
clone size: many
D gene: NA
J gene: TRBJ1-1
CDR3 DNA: TGTGCCAGCAGCTCCAGCCCCTTGGGGGACACTGAAGCTTTCTTT
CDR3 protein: CASSSSPLGDTEAFF

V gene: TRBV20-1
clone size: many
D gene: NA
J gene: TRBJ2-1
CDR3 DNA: TGCAGTGCCGAGGGGGTCAATGAGCAGTTCTTC
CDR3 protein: CSAEGVNEQFF

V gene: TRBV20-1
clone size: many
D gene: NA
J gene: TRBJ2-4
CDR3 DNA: TGCAGTGCCGTAACGCCAAGGGGATTAGCCAAAAACATTCAGTACTTC
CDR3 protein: CSAVTPRGLAKNIQYF

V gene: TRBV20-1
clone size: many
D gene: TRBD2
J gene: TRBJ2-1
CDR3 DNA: TGCAGTGCTAGATCAGAGACTAGCGGGGGCGTTTACAATGAGCAGTTCTTC
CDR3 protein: CSARSETSGGVYNEQFF

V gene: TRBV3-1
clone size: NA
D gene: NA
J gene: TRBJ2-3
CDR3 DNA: TGTGCCAGCAGCCAAGCGGCGGGGGCCGCCCTGGATACGCAGTATTTT
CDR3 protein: CASSQAAGAALDTQYF

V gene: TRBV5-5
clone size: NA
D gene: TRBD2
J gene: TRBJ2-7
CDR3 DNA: TGTGCCAGCACCCTGAGCGGGAGAGAGCAGTACTTC
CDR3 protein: CASTLSGREQYF

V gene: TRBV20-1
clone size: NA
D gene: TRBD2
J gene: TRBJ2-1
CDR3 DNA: TGCAGTGCTAGACCGAATCCTTTCGGGGGGGTTTCCTACAATGAGCAGTTCTTC
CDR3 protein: CSARPNPFGGVSYNEQFF